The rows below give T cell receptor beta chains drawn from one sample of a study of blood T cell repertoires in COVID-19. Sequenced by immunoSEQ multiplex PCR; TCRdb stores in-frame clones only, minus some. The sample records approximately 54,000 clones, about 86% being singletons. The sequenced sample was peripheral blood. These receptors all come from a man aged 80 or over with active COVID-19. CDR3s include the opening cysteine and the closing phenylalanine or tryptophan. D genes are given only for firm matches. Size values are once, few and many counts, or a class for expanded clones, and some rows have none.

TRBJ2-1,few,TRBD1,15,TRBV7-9,CASSPGTGVYNEQFF,TGTGCCAGCAGTCCCGGGACAGGGGTTTACAATGAGCAGTTCTTC
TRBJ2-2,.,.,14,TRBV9,CAAGEGSNTGELFF,TGTGCCGCAGGGGAAGGGTCAAACACCGGGGAGCTGTTTTTT
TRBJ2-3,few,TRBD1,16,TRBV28,CASSSPGQGAADTQYF,TGTGCCAGCAGTTCCCCGGGACAGGGGGCGGCAGATACGCAGTATTTT
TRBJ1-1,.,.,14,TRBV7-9,CASSHLAANTEAFF,TGTGCCAGCAGCCACCTTGCGGCGAACACTGAAGCTTTCTTT
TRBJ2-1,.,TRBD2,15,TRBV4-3,CASSRQLAGEIEQFF,TGCGCCAGCAGCCGCCAACTAGCGGGAGAGATTGAGCAGTTCTTC
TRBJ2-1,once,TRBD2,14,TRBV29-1,CSVETAGGPYEQFF,TGCAGCGTTGAAACGGCGGGAGGGCCCTATGAGCAGTTCTTC
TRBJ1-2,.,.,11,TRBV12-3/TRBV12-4,CVSGVIDGYTF,TGTGTTTCAGGGGTAATCGATGGCTACACCTTC
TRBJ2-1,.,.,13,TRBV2,CASSGVSANEQFF,TGTGCCAGCAGTGGGGTTAGCGCTAATGAGCAGTTCTTC
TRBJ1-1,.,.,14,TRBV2,CASSYRVGGSEAFF,TGTGCCAGCAGCTACAGGGTAGGGGGATCTGAAGCTTTCTTT
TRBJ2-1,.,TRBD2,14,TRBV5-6,CASGTSGAYNEQFF,TGTGCCAGCGGGACTAGCGGTGCCTACAATGAGCAGTTCTTC
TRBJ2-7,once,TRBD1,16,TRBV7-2,CASSLNPDRGRREQYF,TGTGCCAGCAGTTTAAACCCGGACAGGGGGCGGCGCGAGCAGTACTTC
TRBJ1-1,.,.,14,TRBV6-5,CASSYRVRDTEAFF,TGTGCCAGCAGTTACAGGGTGAGGGACACTGAAGCTTTCTTT
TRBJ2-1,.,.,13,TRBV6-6,CASSPRTTGEQFF,TGTGCCAGCAGTCCTAGGACAACAGGTGAGCAGTTCTTC
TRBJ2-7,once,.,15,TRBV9,CASSVGWEWAYEQYF,TGTGCCAGCAGCGTAGGGTGGGAGTGGGCCTACGAGCAGTACTTC
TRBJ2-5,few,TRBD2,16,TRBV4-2,CASSRGTSGSMETQYF,TGTGCCAGCAGCAGGGGGACTAGCGGGAGTATGGAGACCCAGTACTTC
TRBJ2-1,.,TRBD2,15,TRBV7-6,CASTAWEGRVNEQFF,TGTGCCAGCACTGCCTGGGAGGGCCGGGTCAATGAGCAGTTCTTC